The subject of this entry is one T cell receptor (beta chain). This clone's antigen is unknown. No base qualities exist here, and no much larger clone lies one base off it. This sample stems from a study of cytomegalovirus exposure and HLA in healthy donors (TCRdb year 2017). Regarding the research as a whole: A later analysis indicated that the 95 to 150 validation repertoires were generated on the platform also employed for the approximately 700 repertoires of the first cohort. The study aimed to test whether cataloging public T cell receptors could reveal signatures of past pathogen exposure. A separate validation cohort of some 130 different subjects was used in addition to the roughly 640-subject first cohort. The study combined high-throughput TCR immunosequencing, statistical association of individual TCRs with disease status, and machine learning to predict cytomegalovirus infection status.

Separate from the approximately 700-subject first cohort, the validation cohort of around 130 subjects was the group to which the donors belonged. Broad study findings and their caveats: The study gave a list of over 150 TCR beta chains associated with cytomegalovirus. The classifier was reported to diagnose cytomegalovirus status with high specificity and sensitivity in both the original and validation cohorts. A few of the identified cytomegalovirus-associated TCR beta chains were confirmed in vitro to be specific for cytomegalovirus antigens. The validation cohort had no HLA typing available for a later analysis, so co-occurrence within that cohort was assessed over all 120 or so repertoires. In a later analysis, TCRs clustered in the first cohort were found to also tend to co-occur in the roughly 130 validation repertoires, with 85% to 95% of cluster scores above 0. According to the authors, the approach could potentially be generalized to other disease states and immunological phenotypes. Most TCR sequences were seen in very few donors, while some public TCRs were found in many individuals.

The CDR3 spans 12 residues, from the cysteine through the phenylalanine. Solely the CDR3 DNA is kept, with 36 bases framed from the first base. V loses 5 bases of germline sequence and J loses 3 bases, and the interval between the two ends is 8 bases. The germline V gene gives CDR1 as SGHVS and CDR2 as FNYEAQ. Receptors were amplified or captured by the immunoSEQ multiplex PCR assay. The authors' pipeline ran thus. A statistical classification framework was built to diagnose cytomegalovirus status from the catalog of TCR beta chain sequences. TCRdb carries this immuneACCESS record with in-frame sequences only. Its versions omit some clonotypes, under half of them owing to an unresolved V gene in the studies checked, with the rest unexplained. D and trimming were read from the DNA, whereas the V and J calls and clone size are those reported in that table. Within this sample are a few hundred thousand clones, with roughly 86% of them counted one time only. Around 0.96% of the sample is held by the ten biggest clonotypes.

The sequencing sample was made of PBMCs. This sequence uses TRBV7-6 and TRBJ2-7; a tentative D call is TRBD2 (6 bases match). The origin of this receptor is a man between 25 and 39 years old in good health and CMV-seronegative. The bases are TGTGCCAGCAGCCCCGGGGGCTACGAGCAGTACTTC. It translates to CASSPGGYEQYF.